Following are 22 T cell receptor beta chains from one sample sequenced in a study of identical twins. Via MiXCR, TCRdb re-called the 5' RACE reads, giving one row per CDR3 protein. This sample has approximately 1.8 million distinct CDR3 sequences, with around 33% found just once. Sequencing was done on a sample of cord blood. These receptors were obtained from a newborn girl in good health.

The V call is TRBV28, the J call TRBJ1-5; perhaps TRBD1 as D (5 bases). The length of the CDR3 is 16 residues. The germline CDR1 and CDR2 sequences are MDHEN and SYDVKM. V lost 1 base and J 5 bases, leaving 15 bases between the germline ends. The CDR3 protein is CASSLFMAWGDQPQHF. CDR3 coding DNA: TGTGCCAGCAGTTTATTCATGGCTTGGGGGGATCAGCCCCAGCATTTT. The full variable domain, rest sourced from reference TRBV28 and TRBJ1-5, is DVKVTQSSRYLVKRTGEKVFLECVQDMDHENMFWYRQDPGLGLRLIYFSYDVKMKEKGDIPEGYSVSREKKERFSLILESASTNQTSMYLCASSLFMAWGDQPQHFGDGTRLSIL.

This clonotype was observed many times. The rearrangement joins TRBV12-3 or TRBV12-4 to TRBJ1-2; D is unclear. The CDR3 has 13 amino acids. V was pared by 3 bases and J by 8 bases, with 13 bases between. For the CDR3, the DNA is TGTGCCAGCAGTTTGTCCCCTGTCGGGGGCTACACCTTC. Residues: CASSLSPVGGYTF.

In this sample, this clonotype turned up many times. This sequence joins TRBV28 and TRBJ1-2, with a possible D match to TRBD1 (5 bases). CDR1 and CDR2 (germline): MDHEN, SYDVKM. V was clipped by 7 bases and J by 5 bases, with 14 bases between them. This CDR3 has 13 amino acids. The CDR3 region has the DNA TGTGCCAGCAACGGGGCCCCCCTGTATGGCTACACCTTC. Translated, it gives CASNGAPLYGYTF.

The V and J genes are TRBV6-8 and TRBJ1-4; unclear D gene. This CDR3 region has 14 residues. Germline CDR1 is MNHGY and CDR2 is SAAAGT. The ends were cut back, 7 bases at V and 7 bases at J, with 16 bases in the middle. Written as DNA, the CDR3 is TGTGCCAGCATCAATGGCCTTGTGGGTGAAAAACTGTTTTTT. It specifies CASINGLVGEKLFF.

This clonotype was detected only a few times. V and J are TRBV28 and TRBJ2-4; D unclear. The CDR3 is 16 residues long. Trimming removed 0 bases at V and 2 bases at J, with 11 bases between. CDR1 is MDHEN, CDR2 SYDVKM, per germline. The CDR3 DNA sequence: TGTGCCAGCAGTTTATGGAACGTGAGGACCAAAAACATTCAGTACTTC. Its translation is CASSLWNVRTKNIQYF.

This sequence joins TRBV7-2 and TRBJ2-3, with D perhaps TRBD2 (5 bases). The CDR3 covers 16 residues. Between the trimmed V and J ends, which lost 1 base and 5 bases, there was a span of 16 bases. The germline V gene encodes CDR1 SGHTA and CDR2 FQGNSA. The CDR3 reads CASSLGSGGRGDTQYF. Here the CDR3 DNA reads TGTGCCAGCAGCTTAGGATCCGGAGGCCGAGGAGATACGCAGTATTTT.

In its sample, this clonotype was seen a few times. The V call is TRBV6-5, the J call TRBJ1-5, with D unresolved. V lost 2 bases and J lost 7, with 9 bases in between. The CDR3 is made up of 13 amino acids. CDR1 is MNHEY and CDR2 is SVGAGI in the germline V gene. CDR3 nucleotide sequence: TGTGCCAGCAGTTACGCAGTTCGGCAGCCCCAGCATTTT. Its translation is CASSYAVRQPQHF.

The chain couples TRBV6-6 to TRBJ2-4; 9 bases line up with TRBD1. TRBJ2-7 matches the DNA end more closely, so the J call is doubtful. Germline loops: CDR1 MNHNY, CDR2 SVGAGI (reference sequence). This CDR3 spans 14 amino acids. The CDR3 coding sequence is TGTGCCAGCAGAGCTCCGGGACAGGGCGGCGAGCAGTACTTC. Translation: CASRAPGQGGEQYF.

This clonotype was found a few times. The chain combines TRBV20-1 with TRBJ2-1; D is ambiguous. The V gene's germline CDR1 is DFQATT and CDR2 SNEGSKA (reference sequence). The CDR3 has 10 residues. The V and J ends lost 6 bases and 9 bases respectively, with 9 bases between them. In DNA form, the CDR3 reads TGCAGTGCGAGCAAAATTGAGCAGTTCTTC. Amino acids: CSASKIEQFF.

DNA for the CDR3: TGTGCCACCAGTGGCAGCAGCCCCATAGATACGCAGTATTTT. It yields the protein CATSGSSPIDTQYF. The genes are TRBV24-1 and TRBJ2-3; D ambiguous. Germline CDR1 KGHDR, CDR2 SFDVKD. CDR3 size: 14 residues. Between the trimmed V and J ends, which lost 5 bases and 5 bases, there was a span of 13 bases.

This clonotype was recorded at least ten times. The chain links TRBV12-3 or TRBV12-4 to TRBJ2-7; tentative D call: TRBD2 (5 bases). The J call is doubtful: the DNA matches TRBJ2-5 better. The CDR3 sequence is 12 residues long. Here the CDR3 reads CASSLRDQTQYF. The CDR3 DNA sequence: TGTGCCAGCAGTTTGAGGGATCAGACCCAGTACTTC.

The V gene is TRBV6-1, the J gene TRBJ1-2; TRBD1 aligns across 9 bases. The CDR3 spans 12 residues. With 10 bases clipped from V and 3 bases from J, the junction kept 3 bases outside the gene matches. Looked up from germline, CDR1 is MNHNS and CDR2 is SASEGT. Here the CDR3 reads CATRTGDYGYTF. In DNA, the CDR3 is TGTGCCACAAGGACAGGGGACTATGGCTACACCTTC.

The rearrangement links TRBV2 to TRBJ2-7; TRBD1 matches at 7 bases. Germline trimming cut 6 bases from V and 10 bases from J; bases unmatched to any gene: 15. There are 14 residues in the CDR3. Germline CDR1 is SNHLY and CDR2 is FYNNEI. As DNA, the CDR3 is TGTGCCAGCAGGGAGGACAGGATCCAAGAGACTCAGTACTTC. Translated, it gives CASREDRIQETQYF.

This clonotype was observed a handful of times. This chain connects TRBV20-1 to TRBJ1-5; 10 positions match TRBD1. The CDR3 spans 17 residues. The germline V gene encodes CDR1 DFQATT and CDR2 SNEGSKA (reference sequence). J was trimmed by 4 bases and V by 6 bases; bases with no gene match: 15. CDR3 region: CSAIDLLRTGGNQPQHF. The CDR3 DNA is TGCAGTGCCATAGACCTCCTCCGGACAGGGGGAAATCAGCCCCAGCATTTT.

The sample holds one count of this clonotype. The rearrangement joins TRBV10-3 to TRBJ2-1; 7 nucleotides agree with TRBD1. V shed 4 bases and J 9 bases; nucleotides not matched to a gene: 9. Germline lookup yields CDR1 ENHRY and CDR2 SYGVKD. This CDR3 has 14 amino acids. DNA for the CDR3: TGTGCCATCAGTGGGGCACTTTCAGGGGGTGAGCAGTTCTTC. Translated, it gives CAISGALSGGEQFF.

The rearrangement uses TRBV20-1 and TRBJ2-1; 13 bases are a match to TRBD2. V shed 5 bases, J shed 6 bases, and the junction held 13 bases outside the gene matches. The CDR3 extends over 17 amino acids. CDR1 is DFQATT and CDR2 is SNEGSKA in the germline V gene (reference sequence). The CDR3: CSAPIPGLAGMGNEQFF. In nucleotides, the CDR3 is TGCAGTGCTCCGATACCGGGACTAGCGGGAATGGGCAATGAGCAGTTCTTC.

A single count supports this clonotype. The chain has TRBV5-1 and TRBJ2-3; TRBD2 aligns across 8 bases. The length of the CDR3 is 16 residues. J gave up 2 bases and V 1 base, and 6 bases lay outside the gene matches. The germline V gene encodes CDR1 SGHRS and CDR2 YFSETQ. DNA for the CDR3: TGCGCCAGCAGCTTGAAGGGGCGGGGGGCCACAGATACGCAGTATTTT. It yields the protein CASSLKGRGATDTQYF.

V usage is TRBV6-1 and J usage is TRBJ1-5; D uncertain. Germline V gene data show CDR1 as MNHNS and CDR2 as SASEGT. The ends were cut back, 10 bases at V and 11 bases at J, with 12 bases in the middle. The CDR3 is made up of 10 amino acids. The CDR3 bases are TGTGCCACCATAGACGGGACCCAGCATTTT. Protein sequence: CATIDGTQHF.

With respect to this clonotype: With a much larger clone just one base away, this may be a read error. V is TRBV12-3 or TRBV12-4 and J is TRBJ2-5, with a weak D call TRBD1 (5 bases). Trimming took 2 bases from V and 4 from J, leaving 8 bases between them. The CDR3 runs to 13 residues. Here the CDR3 DNA reads TGTGCCAGCAGTTTATGGCAGGGAGAGACCCAGTACTTC. This translates into CASSLWQGETQYF.

This clonotype has more than one count but fewer than ten. The rearrangement links TRBV14 to TRBJ1-6; D perhaps matches TRBD1 (6 bases). V gave up 7 bases and J gave up 7 bases, with 14 bases separating them. CDR1 is SGHDN, CDR2 FVKESK, per germline. There are 14 residues in the CDR3. The CDR3 DNA sequence: TGTGCCAGCAAAACAGGGACTCTAAATTCACCCCTCCACTTT. Protein: CASKTGTLNSPLHF.

This clonotype has only a few counts. The V gene is TRBV11-2, the J gene TRBJ2-5; a possible D gene is TRBD2 (6 bases). The germline CDR1 and CDR2 sequences are SGHAT and FQNNGV. The CDR3 totals 13 residues. With 2 bases removed from V and 4 bases from J, the gap between germline ends came to 8 bases. CDR3 DNA: TGTGCCAGCAGCTTAACGACTAGAGAGACCCAGTACTTC. Protein: CASSLTTRETQYF.

Only a few counts were recorded for this clonotype. The rearrangement joins TRBV20-1 to TRBJ1-2; perhaps TRBD1 as D (5 bases). V was cut by 0 bases and J by 0 bases, with 11 bases left in between. Germline loops: CDR1 DFQATT, CDR2 SNEGSKA (reference sequence). This CDR3 has 15 residues. The DNA for the CDR3 is TGCAGTGCTAGAGACTCCGGGACTCCTAACTATGGCTACACCTTC. This encodes CSARDSGTPNYGYTF.